This T cell receptor (beta chain) was captured by sequencing in a study of shared clonotypes between healthy human individuals (dated by TCRdb to 2018 to 2021). With regard to the full study: A couple of women and a few men aged 18 to 49 years were included in the cohort. For each donor, CD4 naive and CD4 memory were each given three plates, CD8 naive was given two plates, and CD8 memory was given one plate. The study deeply sequenced blood TCR repertoires of five healthy adults to estimate repertoire size and the extent of clonotype sharing between individuals. Different laboratories and diverse techniques were used to prepare libraries and sequence TCR repertoires, to increase sequencing depth and limit assay-specific biases. Leukapheresis yielded between about 0.94 and 8.9 billion PBMCs per donor. Study-wide findings and limitations: Only blood was sampled, and tissue TCR repertoires likely differ from those in blood. Rarefaction of sorted-subset datasets indicated incomplete sequencing despite the large sequencing depth. When four donors were compared, the shared fraction of clonotypes was about 5.4% for naive CD4, around 3.5% for naive CD8, 2.3% for memory CD4, and less than 0.45% for memory CD8. Larger estimated clonotype richness was generally found for naive subsets than for memory subsets. Pairwise subsampling led to the expectation that sequencing depth would affect the degree of clonotype sharing among donors. Because the study included only a small number of donors, the genetic and exposure-history diversity represented was limited. Higher generation probabilities were observed for clonotypes shared by all four sorted-subset donors than for non-shared clonotypes.

In regard to this clone: Its target antigen remains unknown. The sample holds no much larger clone one base away, and base qualities are not on file. Other DNA sequences from this sample encode an identical CDR3 as well.

TCR CDR3 regions were amplified from genomic DNA by multiplex PCR using the deep immunoSEQ assay. Extracted genomic DNA from each cell subset was distributed evenly across all wells of several immunoSEQ 96-well plates, and each plate was treated as a replicate. For sorted subsets, roughly 200 ng of genomic DNA, equivalent to around 30,000 T cell genomes, went into each replicate PCR. Purified libraries were quantified with a Qubit 3.0 fluorometer, sized on a Bioanalyzer 2100, and re-quantified with the KAPA Library Quantification kit. Every immunoSEQ 96-well plate was sequenced on a separate single-read 150-cycle Illumina NextSeq 550 flow cell. As for the authors' bioinformatics: The immunoSEQ output contained only junctional sequences without quality scores, so filtering could not match that applied to full-length reads. Sequences were annotated with PyIR, a Python wrapper for IgBLAST v1.9, using IMGT germline references to assign V/J genes and CDR3. Any read was removed if the V/J assignment was weak (E-value above 1e-6), the CDR3 was missing, or the read contained stop codons, out-of-frame junctions, or ambiguous translated residues. V3J clonotypes were defined by identical inferred V gene, J gene, and CDR3 amino acid sequence. The percentage overlap between two repertoires was calculated by dividing the number of shared unique clonotypes by the size of the smaller repertoire. Three approaches were used to assess repertoire richness: RTK rarefaction, the Chao1 estimator, and Recon v2.1 estimates of unobserved clonotypes. Generation probabilities for all TCRbeta clonotypes obtained by the gDNA method from several donors were computed using OLGA. TCRdb provides this immuneACCESS table in a form limited to in-frame rearrangements. Some clones are lacking; in checked studies, under half of them reflect an unresolved V gene, and why the rest are absent is not known. V and J calls and clone size are copied from that table; D and trimming were computed from the DNA. The sample table lists roughly 2 million clones, 90% to 96% of them with a count of one. Together, the top ten hold roughly 0.13% of the sample.

The donors were healthy, HIV-negative adults who had no recently reported acute infections or vaccinations. Every donor was a Caucasian adult residing in Nashville, Tennessee, USA. CD4+ T cells were enriched by magnetic negative selection; naive cells were then positively selected on CD45RA, and the negative fraction formed the memory subset. Blood was obtained by leukapheresis, after which PBMCs were separated by Ficoll-Histopaque density gradient centrifugation and cryopreserved in liquid nitrogen vapor phase. Analytical flow cytometry was used to check the purity and quantity of every magnetically sorted T cell population. Genomic DNA was isolated from each sorted fraction and quantified by UV absorbance on a Nanodrop 2000c. The CDR3 goes from the cysteine to the phenylalanine over 16 residues. Only the CDR3 DNA stays, 48 bases, in frame from base 1. CDR1 and CDR2, per the germline V gene, are KGHSH and LQKENI. The germline V and J ends show losses of 0 bases and 0 bases respectively, and no gene match explains 3 bases of the junction.

The TCR comes from a man between 18 and 29 years old in good health. Sequenced: naive CD4+ T cells sorted from blood. Sample cell subset or site, as interpreted from the label and publication: CD45RA+ positively selected. The sequence is built from TRBV18 and TRBJ2-7; 9 bases in between match TRBD2. The DNA sequence follows: TGTGCCAGCTCACCACCGGGCGGGGGGGCCTCCTACGAGCAGTACTTC. Its amino acids are CASSPPGGGASYEQYF.